The 25 T cell receptor beta chains listed next were all sequenced from one sample in a study of blood T cell repertoires in COVID-19. Using immunoSEQ multiplex PCR, the repertoire was profiled, and TCRdb retains in-frame clones only, with some absent. This sample carries 200,000 to 250,000 clones, about four fifths of them seen once, and the ten largest clones take about 3.2%. Sequencing used PBMCs or T cells enriched from blood (not recorded which). The receptors were sampled from an older woman who had recovered from COVID-19.

The chain recombines TRBV5-1 with TRBJ2-4; 8 nucleotides match TRBD1. Trimming cost V 3 bases and J 6 bases; bases outside gene matches: 5. The V gene's germline CDR1 is SGHRS and CDR2 YFSETQ. This CDR3 region has 14 residues. CDR3 DNA: TGCGCCAGCAGCTCCACAGGGGGGTTAAACATTCAGTACTTC. As protein: CASSSTGGLNIQYF.

This clone was counted a few times. CDR3 amino acids: CASSPPGEGGGRQYF. CDR3 nucleotide sequence: TGTGCCAGCAGCCCGCCGGGGGAGGGTGGTGGTAGGCAGTATTTT. The chain is built from TRBV7-2 and TRBJ2-3; TRBD2 agrees at 7 bases. The V gene's germline CDR1 is SGHTA and CDR2 FQGNSA. V was clipped by 5 bases and J by 11 bases; unmatched bases: 16. The CDR3 runs to 15 residues.

The chain joins TRBV19 to TRBJ1-1, with 9 positions matching TRBD1. Germline CDR1 and CDR2: LNHDA and SQIVND (reference sequence). V was clipped by 5 bases and J by 0 bases; unmatched bases: 7. The CDR3 has 16 amino acids. The CDR3 nucleotides are TGTGCCAGTAGTCCCGGGACAGGGAAAATGAACACTGAAGCTTTCTTT. It translates to CASSPGTGKMNTEAFF. Full variable domain (missing parts from reference TRBV19 and TRBJ1-1): DGGITQSPKYLFRKEGQNVTLSCEQNLNHDAMYWYRQDPGQGLRLIYYSQIVNDFQKGDIAEGYSVSREKKESFPLTVTSAQKNPTAFYLCASSPGTGKMNTEAFFGQGTRLTVV.

This clone is a singleton in its sample. The chain combines TRBV27 with TRBJ1-2, with no clear D. Trimming removed 5 bases at V and 4 bases at J, with 11 bases between. Per the germline V gene, CDR1 is MNHEY and CDR2 is SMNVEV (reference sequence). There are 13 residues in the CDR3. This chain's CDR3 is CASSPGLSYGYTF. The CDR3, as DNA: TGTGCCAGCAGTCCCGGACTGAGCTATGGCTACACCTTC.

This clone was observed a few times. The V and J genes are TRBV27 and TRBJ1-1, with D maybe TRBD1 (6 bases). This CDR3 contains 15 residues. Germline V gene lookup returns CDR1 MNHEY and CDR2 SMNVEV (reference sequence). Trimming stripped 4 bases from V and 1 base from J, with 13 bases between. Written as DNA, the CDR3 is TGTGCCAGCAGTTATGACGGACAGCCGAACACTGAAGCTTTCTTT. It yields the protein CASSYDGQPNTEAFF.

The CDR3 protein is CASSETQIYEQYF. The CDR3 DNA is TGTGCCAGCAGTGAGACTCAGATTTACGAGCAGTACTTC. The chain joins TRBV2 to TRBJ2-7; D unclear. This CDR3 has 13 residues. V was shortened by 3 bases and J by 4 bases, with 10 bases between the two germline ends. Germline CDR1 is SNHLY and CDR2 is FYNNEI.

This chain links TRBV4-3 with TRBJ1-4; 9 bases align to TRBD1. Per the germline V gene, CDR1 is LGHNA and CDR2 is YSLEER. The CDR3 has 17 amino acids. V lost 4 bases and J lost 7; bases outside the gene matches: 13. As DNA, the CDR3 is TGCGCCAGCAGCCGCGGACAGGGGCCGCCCACGGGTGAAAAACTGTTTTTT. It yields the protein CASSRGQGPPTGEKLFF.

The chain employs TRBV19 and TRBJ2-5; TRBD1 agrees at 7 bases. With V trimmed by 5 bases and J by 1 base, 7 bases remained unmatched. Germline CDR1 reads LNHDA; CDR2 reads SQIVND (reference sequence). The CDR3 has 15 amino acids. This chain's CDR3 is CASSPGTVVQETQYF. The CDR3 nucleotides are TGTGCCAGTAGTCCCGGGACAGTCGTCCAAGAGACCCAGTACTTC.

The chain links TRBV5-1 to TRBJ1-2; 7 bases line up with TRBD1. Germline V CDR1 and CDR2: SGHRS, YFSETQ. J gave up 2 bases and V 3 bases, and 10 bases lay outside the gene matches. This CDR3 is built from 16 residues. The CDR3 nucleotides read TGCGCCAGCAGCTCTAACTCGGGACAGCCAAACTATGGCTACACCTTC. This gives the protein CASSSNSGQPNYGYTF. Together with reference TRBV5-1 and TRBJ1-2, the CDR3 gives the full variable domain: KAGVTQTPRYLIKTRGQQVTLSCSPISGHRSVSWYQQTPGQGLQFLFEYFSETQRNKGNFPGRFSGRQFSNSRSEMNVSTLELGDSALYLCASSSNSGQPNYGYTFGSGTRLTVV.

The gene calls are TRBV3-1 (or the pseudogene TRBV3-2) and TRBJ2-5; no reliable D call. Trimming cost V 3 bases and J 5 bases, with 7 bases left between them. The V gene's germline CDR1 is LGHDT and CDR2 YNNKEL (reference sequence). The CDR3 contains 12 residues. CDR3 sequence: CASSHLRETQYF. DNA for the CDR3: TGTGCCAGCAGCCATTTACGGGAGACCCAGTACTTC.

This clone was detected only a few times. The genes are TRBV12-3 or TRBV12-4 and TRBJ1-1; a possible D gene is TRBD1 (6 bases). The CDR3 totals 13 residues. Deletions cut 6 bases from V and 6 bases from J, with 14 bases between. CDR3 nucleotide sequence: TGTGCCAGCAGCCATTACAGGGACGCTGAAGCTTTCTTT. Translated, it gives CASSHYRDAEAFF.

This clone came up once. V usage is TRBV4-3 and J usage is TRBJ1-1, with no clear D. V was shortened by 6 bases and J by 2 bases, with 13 bases between the two germline ends. CDR3 length equals 14 residues. Looked up from germline, CDR1 is LGHNA and CDR2 is YSLEER. CDR3 region: CASRWKAGNTEAFF. The CDR3 DNA is TGCGCCAGCAGGTGGAAGGCGGGTAACACTGAAGCTTTCTTT.

J is TRBJ1-1 and V is TRBV7-9; no clear D. The length of the CDR3 is 14 residues. Trimming stripped 5 bases from V and 4 bases from J, with 14 bases between. CDR1 and CDR2 from the germline V gene are SEHNR and FQNEAQ (reference sequence). The CDR3, as DNA: TGTGCCAGCAGCCCCTCCTTACATGGCACTGAAGCTTTCTTT. This encodes CASSPSLHGTEAFF. Together with reference TRBV7-9 and TRBJ1-1, the CDR3 gives the full variable domain: DTGVSQNPRHKITKRGQNVTFRCDPISEHNRLYWYRQTLGQGPEFLTYFQNEAQLEKSRLLSDRFSAERPKGSFSTLEIQRTEQGDSAMYLCASSPSLHGTEAFFGQGTRLTVV.

This rearrangement joins TRBV19 to TRBJ1-2; TRBD1 agrees at 8 bases. After removal of 1 base from V and 7 bases from J, the junction contained 5 bases not matched to a gene. The CDR3 runs to 14 residues. CDR1 LNHDA and CDR2 SQIVND come from the germline V gene (reference sequence). The CDR3 bases are TGTGCCAGTAGTATAGGGACAGGGATTTTTGGCTACACCTTC. Residues: CASSIGTGIFGYTF.

The chain links TRBV6-2 or TRBV6-3 to TRBJ2-3; TRBD2 matches 9 bases. This CDR3 has 17 residues. The ends lost 2 bases at V and 2 bases at J; junction bases unmatched: 8. Per the germline V gene, CDR1 is MNHEY and CDR2 is SVGEGT. The CDR3 DNA sequence: TGTGCCAGCAGTTACCCTCTGGCGGGGGGGTTCACAGATACGCAGTATTTT. It is translated as CASSYPLAGGFTDTQYF.

This clone showed up just once. The V gene is TRBV18, the J gene TRBJ1-4; D call uncertain. The ends were cut back, 2 bases at V and 4 bases at J, with 8 bases in the middle. Germline V gene lookup returns CDR1 KGHSH and CDR2 LQKENI. This CDR3 is 14 amino acids long. The CDR3 DNA is TGTGCCAGCTCACCAACACCTCATAATGAAAAACTGTTTTTT. The encoded protein is CASSPTPHNEKLFF.

The chain has TRBV4-1 and TRBJ1-5; the match to TRBD1 covers 7 bases. V dropped 7 bases and J dropped 9; count of bases not matched to a gene: 15. This CDR3 is built from 15 residues. Looked up from germline, CDR1 is MGHRA and CDR2 is YSYEKL. Written as DNA, the CDR3 is TGCGCCAGCATGGAGGCGACAGGGCCCAGTTGGCCCCAGCATTTT. Its translation is CASMEATGPSWPQHF.

This chain joins TRBV6-6 and TRBJ2-1; D unclear. Trimming removed 2 bases from V and 8 bases from J, with 4 bases in between. The CDR3 consists of 11 residues. CDR1 MNHNY and CDR2 SVGAGI come from the germline V gene (reference sequence). CDR3 sequence (DNA): TGTGCCAGCAGTTACGTCGATGAGCAGTTCTTC. Residues: CASSYVDEQFF.

This clone was detected once. The V and J genes are TRBV12-3 or TRBV12-4 and TRBJ1-1; tentatively, D is TRBD1 (5 bases). The CDR3 sequence is 13 residues long. V was trimmed by 1 base and J by 10 bases, leaving 13 bases between them. In DNA, the CDR3 is TGTGCCAGCAGTTTAGGTAAGGGGACTCCAGCTTTCTTT. This gives the protein CASSLGKGTPAFF.

This clone appeared a few times. The DNA of the CDR3 is TGTGCCAGCAGACCCGACAGGGGCAGGGACGGAGCTTTCTTT. This codes for CASRPDRGRDGAFF. The V gene is TRBV2, the J gene TRBJ1-1; 8 bases map to TRBD1. The germline V gene has CDR1 SNHLY and CDR2 FYNNEI. The CDR3 length is 14 residues. V was pared by 6 bases and J by 10 bases, with 13 bases of the junction left unmatched.

V is TRBV5-1 and J is TRBJ2-1; tentative D call: TRBD2 (6 bases). This CDR3 spans 16 amino acids. Germline CDR1 is SGHRS and CDR2 is YFSETQ. V was cut by 0 bases and J by 8 bases, with 18 bases left in between. The CDR3 region is CASSLASGARAYEQFF. As DNA, the CDR3 is TGCGCCAGCAGCTTGGCCTCGGGAGCTAGGGCATATGAGCAGTTCTTC.

This clone has a single count. The chain links TRBV4-3 to TRBJ1-5, with unresolved D. CDR1 is LGHNA and CDR2 is YSLEER in the germline V gene. This CDR3 has 16 residues. Trimming pared 0 bases from V and 0 bases from J, leaving 9 bases between. The CDR3 bases are TGCGCCAGCAGCCAAGATCGAGGGTATAGCAATCAGCCCCAGCATTTT. As protein: CASSQDRGYSNQPQHF.

The sample holds one count of this clone. The V and J genes are TRBV19 and TRBJ2-1; perhaps TRBD2 as D (5 bases). V was cut by 7 bases and J by 10 bases, with 20 bases left in between. The CDR3 contains 14 residues. CDR1 and CDR2 (germline): LNHDA, SQIVND (reference sequence). This CDR3 reads CASTNMTRGYEQFF. The CDR3, as DNA: TGTGCCAGTACCAATATGACACGGGGATACGAGCAGTTCTTC.

This clone was seen just once. This chain joins TRBV19 and TRBJ1-5; possible D gene TRBD1, 5 bases. Germline values: CDR1 LNHDA, CDR2 SQIVND (reference sequence). The ends were cut back, 8 bases at V and 7 bases at J, with 12 bases in the middle. This CDR3 region has 12 residues. CDR3 protein: CASGGVWQPQHF. In DNA form, the CDR3 reads TGTGCCAGTGGGGGGGTATGGCAGCCCCAGCATTTT. The full variable domain, in which reference TRBV19 and TRBJ1-5 provide the parts outside the CDR3, is DGGITQSPKYLFRKEGQNVTLSCEQNLNHDAMYWYRQDPGQGLRLIYYSQIVNDFQKGDIAEGYSVSREKKESFPLTVTSAQKNPTAFYLCASGGVWQPQHFGDGTRLSIL.

V gene TRBV11-2 combines with J gene TRBJ2-7; D perhaps matches TRBD1 (5 bases). The germline gives CDR1 SGHAT, CDR2 FQNNGV. This CDR3 comprises 15 residues. V was pared by 0 bases and J by 0 bases, with 9 bases between. The chain's CDR3 is CASSLERDSSYEQYF. The CDR3 DNA reads TGTGCCAGCAGCTTAGAACGTGACAGCTCCTACGAGCAGTACTTC. Supplemented by reference TRBV11-2 and TRBJ2-7, the full variable domain reads EAGVAQSPRYKIIEKRQSVAFWCNPISGHATLYWYQQILGQGPKLLIQFQNNGVVDDSQLPKDRFSAERLKGVDSTLKIQPAKLEDSAVYLCASSLERDSSYEQYFGPGTRLTVT.